The entry that follows covers one T cell receptor beta chain sequence. The antigen remains undetermined. Template switching by 5'RACE produced TCR cDNA, adding a universal primer site and UMIs. Each CDR3 protein is one row after TCRdb ran MiXCR on the 5' RACE reads. The sample lists under 700,000 distinct CDR3 sequences, 17% occurring once. The CDR3 contains 17 residues. From germline, CDR1 is MNHNS and CDR2 SASEGT. The V end lost 8 bases, the J end lost 4 bases, and 23 bases lay between the germline ends. These data originate in a study of T cells after yellow fever vaccination. General study findings and limits: Post-booster samples contained most primary-vaccination clones (about 95% CD4, roughly 88% CD8). The secondary T-cell response peaked on day 5, not day 15, but was weaker.

The chain is built from TRBV6-1 and TRBJ2-2, with D maybe TRBD2 (6 bases). This sample comprised PBMCs, obtained about 5 days after the first yellow fever vaccination. The TCR comes from a young man who received the YFV17D yellow fever vaccine. The CDR3 sequence is CASDPVAGGSGTGELFF. The CDR3 DNA follows: TGTGCCAGCGATCCTGTGGCTGGAGGGTCCGGCACCGGGGAGCTGTTTTTT.